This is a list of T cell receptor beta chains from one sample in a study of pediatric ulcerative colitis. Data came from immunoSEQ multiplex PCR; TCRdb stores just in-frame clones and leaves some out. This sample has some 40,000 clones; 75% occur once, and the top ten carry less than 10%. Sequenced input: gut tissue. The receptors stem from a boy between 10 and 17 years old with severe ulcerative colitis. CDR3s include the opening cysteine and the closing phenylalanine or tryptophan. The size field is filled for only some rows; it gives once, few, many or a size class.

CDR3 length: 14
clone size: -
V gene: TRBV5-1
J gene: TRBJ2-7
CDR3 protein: CASSPGTGPDEQYF

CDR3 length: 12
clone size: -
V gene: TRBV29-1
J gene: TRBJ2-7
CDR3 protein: CSVGGGVYEQYF

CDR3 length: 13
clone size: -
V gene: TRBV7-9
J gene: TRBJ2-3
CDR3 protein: CASRRTGSDTQYF

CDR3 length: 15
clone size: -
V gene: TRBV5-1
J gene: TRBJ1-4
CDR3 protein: CASSPMGTTNEKLFF

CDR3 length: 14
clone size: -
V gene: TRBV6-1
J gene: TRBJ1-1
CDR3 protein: CASSEDWTHTEAFF

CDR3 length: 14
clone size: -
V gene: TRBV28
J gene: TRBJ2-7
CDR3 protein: CASRSSGGGYEQYF

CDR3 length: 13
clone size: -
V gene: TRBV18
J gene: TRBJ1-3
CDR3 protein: CATPGARGNTIYF

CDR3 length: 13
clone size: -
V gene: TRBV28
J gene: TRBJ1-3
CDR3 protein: CASIRNSGNTIYF

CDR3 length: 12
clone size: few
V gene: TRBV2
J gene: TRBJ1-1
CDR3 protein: CASKLDTPEAFF

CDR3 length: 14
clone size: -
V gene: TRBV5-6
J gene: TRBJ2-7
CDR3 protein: CASSFRGMPHEQYF

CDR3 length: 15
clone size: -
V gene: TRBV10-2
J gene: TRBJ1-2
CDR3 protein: CASSLIGTSNYGYTF

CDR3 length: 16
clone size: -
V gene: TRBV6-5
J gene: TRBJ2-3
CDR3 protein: CASSYSIAGGTDTQYF

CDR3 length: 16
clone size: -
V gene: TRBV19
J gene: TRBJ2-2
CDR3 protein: CASKSPRPVNTGELFF

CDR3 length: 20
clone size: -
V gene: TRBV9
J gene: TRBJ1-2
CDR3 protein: CASSARDSVVLFAANYGYTF

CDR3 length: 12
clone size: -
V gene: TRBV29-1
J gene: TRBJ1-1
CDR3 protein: CSVILGNTEAFF

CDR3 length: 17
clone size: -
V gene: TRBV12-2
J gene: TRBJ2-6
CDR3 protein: CASRPSGGSTGANVLTF

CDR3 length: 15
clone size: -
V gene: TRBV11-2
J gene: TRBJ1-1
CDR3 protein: CASSPRFLENTEAFF

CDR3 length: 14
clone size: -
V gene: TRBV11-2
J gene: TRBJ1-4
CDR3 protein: CASSWEGRNEKLFF

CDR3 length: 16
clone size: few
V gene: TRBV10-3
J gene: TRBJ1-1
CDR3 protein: CAISDLGALMNTEAFF

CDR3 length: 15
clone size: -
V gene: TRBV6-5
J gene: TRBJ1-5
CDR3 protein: CASRRQGSSNQPQHF

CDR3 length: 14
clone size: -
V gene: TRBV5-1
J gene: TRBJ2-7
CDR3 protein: CASRVSATSYEQYF

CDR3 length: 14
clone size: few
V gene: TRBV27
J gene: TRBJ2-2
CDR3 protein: CASSLTGNTGELFF

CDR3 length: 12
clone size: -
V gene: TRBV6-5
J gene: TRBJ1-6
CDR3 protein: CASRIGDSPLHF

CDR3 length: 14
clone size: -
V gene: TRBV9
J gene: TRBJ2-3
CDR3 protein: CASSSAGRTDTQYF

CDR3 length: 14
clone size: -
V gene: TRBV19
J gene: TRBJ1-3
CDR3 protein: CATRPYSGLNTIYF

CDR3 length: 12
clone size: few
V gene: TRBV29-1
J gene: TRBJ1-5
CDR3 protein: CSVQGANQPQHF

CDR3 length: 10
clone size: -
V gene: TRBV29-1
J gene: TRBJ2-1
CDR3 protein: CSVLGQVKFF

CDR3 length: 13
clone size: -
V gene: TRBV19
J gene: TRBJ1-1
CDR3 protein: CASRSTANTEAFF

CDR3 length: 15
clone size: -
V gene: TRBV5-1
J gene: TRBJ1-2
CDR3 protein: CASSYRDSKLYGYTF

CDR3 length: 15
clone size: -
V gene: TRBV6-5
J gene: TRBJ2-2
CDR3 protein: CASSYGQGVGGELFF

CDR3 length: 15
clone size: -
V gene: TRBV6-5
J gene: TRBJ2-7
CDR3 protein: CASSYSYDSPYEQYF

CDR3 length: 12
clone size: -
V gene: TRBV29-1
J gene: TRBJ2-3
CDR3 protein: CSVDRGTDTQYF

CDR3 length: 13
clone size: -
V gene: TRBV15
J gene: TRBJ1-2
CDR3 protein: CATSRERQGGYTF

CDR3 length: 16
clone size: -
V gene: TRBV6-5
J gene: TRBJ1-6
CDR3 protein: CASSYEFRYRDSPLHF

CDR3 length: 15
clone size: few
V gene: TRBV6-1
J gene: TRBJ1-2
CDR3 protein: CASLRRGGRLPGYTF

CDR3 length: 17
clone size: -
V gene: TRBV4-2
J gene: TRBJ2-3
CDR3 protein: CASSQDGRRVGTDTQYF

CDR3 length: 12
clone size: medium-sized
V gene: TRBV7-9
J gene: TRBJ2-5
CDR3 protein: CASSLIAETQYF

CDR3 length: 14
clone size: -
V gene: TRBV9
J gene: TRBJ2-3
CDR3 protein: CASSVGGVQDTQYF

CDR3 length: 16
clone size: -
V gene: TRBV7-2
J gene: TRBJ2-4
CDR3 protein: CASSLAQGIDKNIQYF

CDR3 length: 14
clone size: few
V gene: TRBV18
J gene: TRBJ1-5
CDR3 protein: CASSPTGGDQPQHF

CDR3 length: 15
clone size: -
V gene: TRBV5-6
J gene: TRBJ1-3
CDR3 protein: CASSLDRGLGNTIYF

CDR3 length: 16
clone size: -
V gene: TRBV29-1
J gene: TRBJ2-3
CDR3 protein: CSVEGRLAGTSDTQYF